These 10 T cell receptor beta chains share one sample of origin, sequenced in a study of blood T cell repertoires in COVID-19. Assay used: immunoSEQ multiplex PCR; TCRdb lists only in-frame clones, some missing. The sample records about 190,000 clones, about 77% being singletons. Sequencing used peripheral blood. The receptors shown here come from a woman of 80 years or more with active or convalescent COVID-19.

The CDR3 spells CASRNGQGNGYTF. The CDR3 DNA follows: TGTGCCAGCAGAAACGGACAGGGTAACGGCTACACCTTC. The chain employs TRBV7-9 and TRBJ1-2; 8 bases are a match to TRBD1. J gave up 8 bases and V 6 bases, and 8 bases lay outside the gene matches. The V gene's germline CDR1 is SEHNR and CDR2 FQNEAQ (reference sequence). The CDR3 length is 13 residues.

Only one count was recorded for this clone. The genes are TRBV24-1 and TRBJ1-6, with TRBD1 as a possible D gene (5 bases). This CDR3 has 13 amino acids. Germline lookup yields CDR1 KGHDR and CDR2 SFDVKD. Trimming took 6 bases from V and 6 from J, leaving 8 bases between them. The CDR3 sequence: CATSSRANSPLHF. CDR3 nucleotides: TGTGCCACCAGTTCCAGGGCTAATTCACCCCTCCACTTT.

This clone was seen just once. This chain links TRBV12-3 or TRBV12-4 with TRBJ1-1; D is uncertain. The V gene lost 4 bases and the J gene lost 1 base, with 7 bases spanning the gap. The CDR3 runs 13 residues. The CDR3 sequence: CASSYIGNTEAFF. The CDR3 nucleotides are TGTGCCAGCAGTTATATCGGGAACACTGAAGCTTTCTTT.

J is TRBJ1-1 and V is TRBV12-3 or TRBV12-4; the D gene is possibly TRBD1 (6 bases). Trimming removed 7 bases at V and 6 bases at J, with 15 bases between. CDR3 length equals 13 residues. The CDR3 here is CASNQQGLPEAFF. CDR3 DNA sequence: TGTGCCAGCAACCAACAGGGTTTACCTGAAGCTTTCTTT.

The gene calls are TRBV29-1 and TRBJ2-3, with 8 nucleotides matching TRBD2. Germline assignment: CDR1 SQVTM and CDR2 ANQGSEA. Trimming at V came to 2 bases and at J to 2 bases, leaving 3 bases not matched to a gene. This CDR3 comprises 14 residues. The DNA for the CDR3 is TGCAGCGTTGAATCAGCGGGGGCCACAGATACGCAGTATTTT. It codes for CSVESAGATDTQYF.

DNA for the CDR3: TGTGCCAGCAGTTCACAGGGGAACACTGAAGCTTTCTTT. Encoded protein: CASSSQGNTEAFF. V and J are TRBV2 and TRBJ1-1, with a tentative D call TRBD1 (6 bases). Trimming left V 5 bases short and J 1 base short, with 8 bases between. This CDR3 has 13 amino acids. Germline V lookup: CDR1 SNHLY, CDR2 FYNNEI.

The chain joins TRBV23-1 to TRBJ2-2; a possible D gene is TRBD1 (6 bases). TRBV23-1 is sorted into the ORF group, with uncertain function. V dropped 9 bases and J dropped 2 bases, with 16 bases sitting between them. This CDR3 contains 15 residues. The CDR3 loop reads CARQTGTPNTGELFF. The CDR3 nucleotides are TGCGCCAGGCAAACAGGGACACCTAACACCGGGGAGCTGTTTTTT.

V usage is TRBV23-1 and J usage is TRBJ2-7; 9 positions agree with TRBD1. TRBV23-1 is known as an ORF, though its function is uncertain. Trimming took 0 bases from V and 7 from J; bases not matched to a gene: 13. The CDR3 totals 17 residues. CDR3 sequence: CASSQSGRDRVLWEQYF. CDR3 DNA: TGCGCCAGCAGTCAATCGGGCCGGGACAGGGTTCTGTGGGAGCAGTACTTC.

The chain carries TRBV4-3 and TRBJ1-1; D unresolved. This CDR3 has 13 amino acids. Between the trimmed V and J ends, which lost 4 bases and 5 bases, there was a span of 11 bases. Germline-derived CDR1 and CDR2 are LGHNA and YSLEER. The DNA of the CDR3 is TGCGCCAGCAGCCGACGACTGTCGACTGAAGCTTTCTTT. Its translation is CASSRRLSTEAFF.

The chain couples TRBV6-5 to TRBJ1-2, with a possible D match to TRBD1 (6 bases). The CDR3 totals 14 residues. The germline V gene has CDR1 MNHEY and CDR2 SVGAGI. V was trimmed by 0 bases and J by 7 bases, leaving 12 bases between them. In nucleotides, the CDR3 is TGTGCCAGCAGTTACTCGACCAGGGGTGGTGGCTACACCTTC. This translates into CASSYSTRGGGYTF.